This T cell receptor beta chain was captured in a study of untreated major depressive disorder. The length of the CDR3 is 13 residues. The germline V and J ends were trimmed by 7 bases and 6 bases, with 14 bases remaining between them. CDR1 and CDR2 from the germline V gene are MNHEY and SVGAGI. Produced via immunoSEQ multiplex PCR; TCRdb's table is partial and in-frame only. The profile covers 21,000 or so clones, with 80% to 90% appearing a single time and about 5% taken by the ten largest. The chain carries TRBV6-5 and TRBJ2-3, with D uncertain. The sequencing sample was made of CD4+ T cells from PBMCs. The sequence was collected from a woman in her twenties or thirties in good health. This CDR3 is CASNRRDLDTQYF. CDR3 DNA sequence: TGTGCCAGCAACCGGAGAGATTTGGATACGCAGTATTTT.